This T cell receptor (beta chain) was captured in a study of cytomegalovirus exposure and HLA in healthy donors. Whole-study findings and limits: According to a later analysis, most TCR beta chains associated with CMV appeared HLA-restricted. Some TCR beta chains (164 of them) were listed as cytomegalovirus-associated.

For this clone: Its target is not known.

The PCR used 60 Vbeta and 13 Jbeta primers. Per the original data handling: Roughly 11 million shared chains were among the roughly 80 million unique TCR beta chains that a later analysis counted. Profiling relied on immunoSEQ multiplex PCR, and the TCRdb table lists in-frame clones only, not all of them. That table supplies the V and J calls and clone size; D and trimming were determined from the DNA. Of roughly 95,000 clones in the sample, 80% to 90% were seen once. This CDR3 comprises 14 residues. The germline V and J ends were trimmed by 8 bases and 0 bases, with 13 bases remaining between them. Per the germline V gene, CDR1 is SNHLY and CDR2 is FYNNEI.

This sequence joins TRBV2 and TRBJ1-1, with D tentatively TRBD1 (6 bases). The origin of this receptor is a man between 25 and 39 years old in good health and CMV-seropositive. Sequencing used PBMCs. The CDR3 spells CASARRTVNTEAFF. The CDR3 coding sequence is TGTGCCAGCGCACGCCGGACAGTGAACACTGAAGCTTTCTTT.